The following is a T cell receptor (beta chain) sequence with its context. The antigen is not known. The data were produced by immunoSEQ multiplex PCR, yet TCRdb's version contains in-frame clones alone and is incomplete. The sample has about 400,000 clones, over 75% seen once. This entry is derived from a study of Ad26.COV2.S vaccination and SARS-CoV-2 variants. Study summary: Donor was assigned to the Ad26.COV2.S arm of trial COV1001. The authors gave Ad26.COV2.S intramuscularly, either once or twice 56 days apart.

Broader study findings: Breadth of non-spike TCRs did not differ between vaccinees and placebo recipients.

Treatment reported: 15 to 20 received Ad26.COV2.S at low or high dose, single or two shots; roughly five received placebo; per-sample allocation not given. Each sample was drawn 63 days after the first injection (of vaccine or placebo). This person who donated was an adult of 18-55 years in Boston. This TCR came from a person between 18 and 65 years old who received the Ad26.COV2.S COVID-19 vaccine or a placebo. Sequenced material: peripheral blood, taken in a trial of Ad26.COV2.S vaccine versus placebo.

CDR3 region: CASSRRPRLAGAGELFF. The CDR3 bases are TGTGCCAGCAGCAGGCGACCCAGACTAGCGGGAGCTGGGGAGCTGTTTTTT. This chain joins TRBV7-2 and TRBJ2-2, with TRBD2 matching over 12 bases. CDR3 length: 17 amino acids. V dropped 5 bases and J dropped 8; count of bases not matched to a gene: 12. In germline, CDR1 is SGHTA, CDR2 FQGNSA.